The 16 T cell receptor beta chains listed next were all sequenced from one sample in a study of T cells in pancreatic ductal adenocarcinoma. Selected pancreatic ductal adenocarcinoma patients had undergone surgery without neoadjuvant therapy. Produced via immunoSEQ multiplex PCR; TCRdb's table is partial and in-frame only. The table records over 100,000 clones, 90% to 95% of them present only once. Sample: PBMCs. The source is a human donor with pancreatic ductal adenocarcinoma.

The chain carries TRBV5-1 and TRBJ2-2; D gene ambiguous. V was trimmed by 6 bases and J by 0 bases, leaving 3 bases between them. The CDR3 is made up of 12 amino acids. Germline V gene sequence: CDR1 SGHRS, CDR2 YFSETQ. The CDR3 DNA reads TGCGCCAGCACCGCGAACACCGGGGAGCTGTTTTTT. This encodes CASTANTGELFF.

The V call is TRBV5-1, the J call TRBJ2-5, with 7 bases lining up with TRBD2. V was pared by 0 bases and J by 5 bases, with 7 bases of the junction left unmatched. The CDR3 has 15 amino acids. Per germline, CDR1 SGHRS and CDR2 YFSETQ. The CDR3 reads CASSLARGGWETQYF. Here the CDR3 DNA reads TGCGCCAGCAGCTTGGCGCGGGGAGGGTGGGAGACCCAGTACTTC.

This sequence joins TRBV10-3 and TRBJ2-3; D is undetermined. Trimming stripped 0 bases from V and 11 bases from J, with 9 bases between. CDR3 size: 12 residues. Germline V gene data show CDR1 as ENHRY and CDR2 as SYGVKD. The CDR3 region is CAISESAGLQYF. The CDR3 region has the DNA TGTGCCATCAGTGAGTCGGCTGGCCTGCAGTATTTT.

The genes are TRBV9 and TRBJ1-3; D gene unclear. In germline, CDR1 is SGDLS, CDR2 YYNGEE. Trimming took 0 bases from V and 0 from J, leaving 4 bases between them. This CDR3 is built from 14 residues. The CDR3 loop reads CASSVDISGNTIYF. CDR3 in DNA: TGTGCCAGCAGCGTAGATATCTCTGGAAACACCATATATTTT.

This chain links TRBV20-1 with TRBJ2-7; D ambiguous. This CDR3 has 11 residues. CDR1 DFQATT and CDR2 SNEGSKA come from the germline V gene (reference sequence). V lost 6 bases to trimming and J lost 3 bases, with 9 bases between them. The CDR3 DNA is TGCAGTGCCTCTGAGAACTACGAGCAGTACTTC. It encodes CSASENYEQYF.

The chain has TRBV28 and TRBJ2-2; 10 nucleotides agree with TRBD2. The CDR3 is made up of 15 amino acids. Unmatched junction bases numbered 0, after V lost 2 bases and J lost 3 bases. Germline loops: CDR1 MDHEN, CDR2 SYDVKM. CDR3 DNA: TGTGCCAGCAGTTTACTAGCGGGAGACACCGGGGAGCTGTTTTTT. Translating it yields CASSLLAGDTGELFF.

The chain carries TRBV5-5 and TRBJ2-4; 10 nucleotides line up with TRBD1. The CDR3 consists of 19 residues. Germline assignment: CDR1 SGHKS and CDR2 YYEKEE (reference sequence). V dropped 0 bases and J dropped 8; count of bases not matched to a gene: 17. CDR3 protein: CASSLGLGQGLGVGDIQYF. The CDR3 DNA reads TGTGCCAGCAGCTTGGGATTGGGACAGGGGTTAGGAGTGGGTGACATTCAGTACTTC.

The chain links TRBV5-1 to TRBJ2-1, with D possibly TRBD1 on 5 matching bases. The CDR3 has 14 amino acids. The V end was cut by 5 bases, the J end by 0 bases, with 9 bases between. Germline lookup yields CDR1 SGHRS and CDR2 YFSETQ. The CDR3 reads CASRDTSSYNEQFF. As DNA, the CDR3 is TGCGCCAGCAGGGACACAAGCTCCTACAATGAGCAGTTCTTC.

V and J are TRBV28 and TRBJ2-7; 10 bases line up with TRBD1. Germline CDR1 MDHEN, CDR2 SYDVKM. This CDR3 has 14 amino acids. The V segment lost 5 bases and the J segment 2 bases; nucleotides outside the gene matches: 3. The CDR3 region has the DNA TGTGCCAGCAGTATCGGGACAGGGGCCTACGAGCAGTACTTC. This codes for CASSIGTGAYEQYF.

The chain is built from TRBV6-1 and TRBJ2-7, with D possibly being TRBD2 (6 bases). Germline lookup yields CDR1 MNHNS and CDR2 SASEGT. The CDR3 length is 15 residues. With 4 bases removed from V and 3 bases from J, the gap between germline ends came to 16 bases. As DNA, the CDR3 is TGTGCCAGCAGTGCGCGGGAAGACACCTACTACGAGCAGTACTTC. This translates into CASSAREDTYYEQYF.

V usage is TRBV6-1 and J usage is TRBJ1-2; D might be TRBD1 (6 bases). This CDR3 contains 15 residues. Germline CDR1 reads MNHNS; CDR2 reads SASEGT. Trimming removed 3 bases from V and 4 bases from J, with 15 bases in between. CDR3 in DNA: TGTGCCAGCAGTGAGGGGGCAGGGCTATTCTATGGCTACACCTTC. This encodes CASSEGAGLFYGYTF.

This chain connects TRBV25-1 to TRBJ2-7; the D gene is possibly TRBD2 (5 bases). V was shortened by 4 bases and J by 3 bases, with 10 bases between the two germline ends. The CDR3 sequence is 13 residues long. Germline V gene sequence: CDR1 MGHDK, CDR2 SYGVNS. The CDR3 bases are TGTGCCAGCAGTGGTGCAGAGGGCTACGAGCAGTACTTC. Protein product: CASSGAEGYEQYF.

The V and J genes are TRBV5-1 and TRBJ2-1; weak D call: TRBD2 (5 bases). The CDR3 consists of 16 residues. V was cut by 2 bases and J by 8 bases, with 20 bases left in between. Germline CDR1 is SGHRS and CDR2 is YFSETQ. The CDR3 region is CASSLRAVRLSHEQFF. The CDR3 region has the DNA TGCGCCAGCAGCTTACGAGCGGTGAGGTTGAGTCATGAGCAGTTCTTC.

This clone appeared a single time. The V call is TRBV5-1, the J call TRBJ2-7; 8 bases align to TRBD1. This CDR3 spans 14 amino acids. Germline trimming cut 4 bases from V and 2 bases from J; bases unmatched to any gene: 5. Germline assignment: CDR1 SGHRS and CDR2 YFSETQ. CDR3 DNA: TGCGCCAGCAGCCTGGGACAGGAAACCTACGAGCAGTACTTC. Translation: CASSLGQETYEQYF.

The rearrangement links TRBV30 to TRBJ2-7; 8 positions match TRBD1. The V gene's germline CDR1 is GTSNPN and CDR2 SVGIG (reference sequence). The CDR3 sequence is 15 residues long. Trimming at V came to 2 bases and at J to 4 bases, leaving 10 bases not matched to a gene. The CDR3 protein is CAWSPRDRSLYEQYF. The CDR3 DNA follows: TGTGCCTGGAGTCCACGGGACAGGAGTTTATACGAGCAGTACTTC.

The chain uses TRBV30 and TRBJ1-1, with D possibly matching TRBD1 (5 bases). Germline V gives CDR1 GTSNPN, CDR2 SVGIG (reference sequence). The CDR3 length is 13 residues. V shed 5 bases and J shed 4 bases, with 14 bases lying between them. The CDR3 reads CAWGPTGPTEAFF. DNA of the CDR3: TGTGCCTGGGGCCCCACAGGCCCCACTGAAGCTTTCTTT.